This T cell receptor (beta chain) was documented in a study of blood T cells in healthy people across ages. In germline, CDR1 is MNHEY, CDR2 SMNVEV (reference sequence). The CDR3 spans 20 residues. Primers used in a second PCR of about 7 to 12 cycles were a sample-barcoded 5' primer and a J-beta primer mix. Via MiXCR, TCRdb re-called the 5' RACE reads, giving one row per CDR3 protein. The sample carries some 1.1 million distinct CDR3 sequences, around two fifths recorded once. Each donor was a healthy Caucasian individual from Russia, aged roughly 6 to 95. The extraction recovered at least 6 micrograms of total RNA per sample. For this clonotype: The antigen remains undetermined. Relative to the germline gene, one junction end is altered; a read error may explain this.

Study-level findings and limits: Total diversity from one million sequenced T cells was likely underestimated.

The clonotype was recovered from a man aged 18 to 29 in good health. Material for sequencing was blood. This chain uses TRBV27 with TRBJ1-6; 12 bases agree with TRBD1. CDR3 in DNA: TGTGCCAGCAGTCCCCCCCCGGGACAGGGGGCTTTTTCCTATAACTCACCCCTCCACTTT. Amino acids: CASSPPPGQGAFSYNSPLHF.